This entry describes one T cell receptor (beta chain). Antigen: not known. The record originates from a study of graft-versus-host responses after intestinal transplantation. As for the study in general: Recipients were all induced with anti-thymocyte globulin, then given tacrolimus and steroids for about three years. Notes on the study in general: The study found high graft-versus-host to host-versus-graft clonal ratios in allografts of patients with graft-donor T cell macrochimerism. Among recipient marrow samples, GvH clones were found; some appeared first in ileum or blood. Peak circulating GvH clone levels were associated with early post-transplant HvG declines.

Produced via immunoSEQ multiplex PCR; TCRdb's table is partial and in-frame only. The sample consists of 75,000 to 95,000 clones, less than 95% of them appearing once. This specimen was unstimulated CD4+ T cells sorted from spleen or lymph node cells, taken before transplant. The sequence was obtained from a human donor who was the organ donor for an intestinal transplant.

This chain's CDR3 is CASEGDYGYTF. As DNA, the CDR3 is TGTGCCAGCGAAGGGGACTATGGCTACACCTTC. The chain carries TRBV28 and TRBJ1-2, with D maybe TRBD1 (5 bases). V lost 8 bases and J lost 3, with 7 bases in between. This CDR3 is 11 amino acids long. Germline lookup yields CDR1 MDHEN and CDR2 SYDVKM.